The 28 T cell receptor beta chains in this list originate from one sample, sequenced in a study of T cells after yellow fever vaccination. TCRdb re-derived calls from the 5' RACE reads in MiXCR, one entry per CDR3 protein. The profile shows approximately 180,000 distinct CDR3 sequences, approximately 6.2% of them singletons. Sequencing used CD4+ T cells sorted from PBMCs, obtained on the day of the first yellow fever vaccination. The receptors come from a young man who received the YFV17D yellow fever vaccine.

This clonotype was seen at least ten times. V is TRBV5-6 and J is TRBJ2-1; D possibly uses TRBD1 or TRBD2 (5 bases each). The V end lost 6 bases, the J end lost 5 bases, and 15 bases lay between the germline ends. The germline CDR1 and CDR2 sequences are SGHDT and YYEEEE. The CDR3 is 14 residues long. The CDR3 reads CASMLWGFDNEQFF. The CDR3 DNA is TGTGCCAGCATGTTATGGGGGTTCGACAATGAGCAGTTCTTC.

This clonotype was recorded at least ten times. V and J are TRBV20-1 and TRBJ2-5, with a weak D call TRBD2 (6 bases). This CDR3 region has 13 residues. Germline V gene sequence: CDR1 DFQATT, CDR2 SNEGSKA (reference sequence). Trimming removed 5 bases from V and 4 bases from J, with 14 bases in between. The CDR3 here is CSAPTSGGETQYF. CDR3 nucleotide sequence: TGCAGTGCTCCGACTAGTGGGGGAGAGACCCAGTACTTC.

This clonotype was found a few times. The V call is TRBV7-2, the J call TRBJ2-6, with D possibly matching TRBD2 (5 bases). Germline V gene data show CDR1 as SGHTA and CDR2 as FQGNSA. The CDR3 contains 15 residues. V was pared by 5 bases and J by 2 bases, with 10 bases between. CDR3 residues: CASSRSGTGANVLTF. The CDR3 DNA reads as TGTGCCAGCAGCCGTTCGGGAACTGGGGCCAACGTCCTGACTTTC.

This clonotype was picked up many times. The CDR3: CASRSGENYGYTF. The CDR3 DNA reads TGTGCCAGCAGATCAGGGGAAAACTATGGCTACACCTTC. The gene calls are TRBV6-6 and TRBJ1-2; a weak D match, TRBD1 (6 bases). Germline V gene lookup returns CDR1 MNHNY and CDR2 SVGAGI (reference sequence). Trimming cost V 6 bases and J 2 bases, with 10 bases left between them. The CDR3 length is 13 residues.

Ten or more counts support this clonotype. The chain recombines TRBV24-1 with TRBJ2-7; the D is unclear. Germline V gene data show CDR1 as KGHDR and CDR2 as SFDVKD. The CDR3 covers 11 residues. V was shortened by 1 base and J by 6 bases, with 3 bases between the two germline ends. CDR3 nucleotides: TGTGCCACCAGTGATTTCGGCGAGCAGTACTTC. This encodes CATSDFGEQYF.

This clonotype has a count of ten or more. The chain links TRBV12-3 or TRBV12-4 to TRBJ1-2, with 9 bases matching TRBD1. The junction had 4 bases not matched to a gene; V was cut back by 2 bases and J by 6 bases. The CDR3 length is 14 residues. CDR3 loop: CASSLTDRGNGYTF. CDR3 nucleotides: TGTGCCAGCAGTTTAACGGACAGGGGAAATGGCTACACCTTC.

CDR3 sequence reads: CASTTLWGTTNTGELFF. The DNA of the CDR3 is TGTGCCAGCACTACCCTGTGGGGCACCACGAACACCGGGGAGCTGTTTTTT. This chain uses TRBV12-3 or TRBV12-4 with TRBJ2-2; perhaps TRBD1 as D (5 bases). The CDR3 has 17 residues. The ends were cut back, 7 bases at V and 0 bases at J, with 18 bases in the middle.

At least ten counts were recorded for this clonotype. The chain has TRBV5-5 and TRBJ2-5, with TRBD2 as a possible D gene (6 bases). The CDR3 is 15 residues long. Trimming cost V 2 bases and J 5 bases, with 16 bases left between them. Germline CDR1 reads SGHKS; CDR2 reads YYEKEE (reference sequence). As DNA, the CDR3 is TGTGCCAGCAGCTTCAGACTAGGTGGAAAGGAGACCCAGTACTTC. It is translated as CASSFRLGGKETQYF.

The rearrangement joins TRBV6-5 to TRBJ2-3, with D perhaps TRBD2 (6 bases). Germline V gene sequence: CDR1 MNHEY, CDR2 SVGAGI. The germline V and J ends were trimmed by 0 bases and 0 bases, with 13 bases remaining between them. The CDR3 is 17 amino acids. CDR3 nucleotide sequence: TGTGCCAGCAGTTACTCGGGACTGCCCACTAGCACAGATACGCAGTATTTT. Protein sequence: CASSYSGLPTSTDTQYF.

The sample holds many counts of this clonotype. This chain links TRBV3-1 with TRBJ2-5; 14 bases are a match to TRBD2. With 1 base clipped from V and 4 bases from J, the junction kept 5 bases outside the gene matches. This CDR3 is built from 17 residues. CDR1 and CDR2 (germline): LGHDT, YNNKEL (reference sequence). The DNA for the CDR3 is TGTGCCAGCAGCCAAGGCTTGACTAGCGGGGGGGGAGAGACCCAGTACTTC. Amino acid sequence: CASSQGLTSGGGETQYF.

This clonotype was recorded a few times. The chain employs TRBV29-1 and TRBJ2-1; D may be TRBD1 or TRBD2 (6 bases each). Deletions cut 3 bases from V and 7 bases from J, with 13 bases between. CDR1 is SQVTM, CDR2 ANQGSEA, per germline. This CDR3 is 13 amino acids long. The CDR3 reads CSVDGQGRNEQFF. CDR3 DNA: TGCAGCGTTGACGGTCAGGGGAGGAATGAGCAGTTCTTC.

This clonotype was seen a handful of times. The rearrangement joins TRBV20-1 to TRBJ2-5, with D possibly matching TRBD2 (5 bases). Germline CDR1 DFQATT, CDR2 SNEGSKA (reference sequence). Trimming shortened V by 4 bases and J by 5 bases, and 20 bases separated the two germline ends. The CDR3 spans 15 residues. DNA of the CDR3: TGCAGTGCTATACGGCAAACTAGTGGTGATGAGACCCAGTACTTC. Amino acid sequence: CSAIRQTSGDETQYF.

There are many counts of this clonotype. The rearrangement uses TRBV4-1 and TRBJ1-1, with 7 bases identical to TRBD1. V trimming: 3 bases; J trimming: 4 bases; junction bases outside the gene matches: 14. The CDR3 is 17 residues long. Germline V CDR1 and CDR2: MGHRA, YSYEKL. The CDR3 region has the DNA TGCGCCAGCAGCCATGAAAGGGAGGGGGCTTGGAGCACTGAAGCTTTCTTT. Protein sequence: CASSHEREGAWSTEAFF.

The chain couples TRBV20-1 to TRBJ2-2; either TRBD1 or TRBD2 may fit D (6 bases each). The CDR3 has 14 residues. Trimming pared 3 bases from V and 4 bases from J, leaving 12 bases between. The V gene's germline CDR1 is DFQATT and CDR2 SNEGSKA (reference sequence). In nucleotides, the CDR3 is TGCAGTGCTAGCCTGGGGGGCCTCACCGGGGAGCTGTTTTTT. Translated, it gives CSASLGGLTGELFF.

This clonotype was observed many times. CDR3 DNA sequence: TGTGCCAGCAGCTTAGAAACACCTTACCTTATCACAGATACGCAGTATTTT. Translating it yields CASSLETPYLITDTQYF. The chain combines TRBV7-8 with TRBJ2-3; no clear D gene. The V end was cut by 1 base, the J end by 2 bases, with 16 bases between. The germline V gene encodes CDR1 SGHVS and CDR2 FQNEAQ. The CDR3 covers 17 residues.

This clonotype was counted ten times or more. The rearrangement uses TRBV28 and TRBJ2-2; D unclear. Germline assignment: CDR1 MDHEN and CDR2 SYDVKM. Trimming took 6 bases from V and 4 from J, leaving 18 bases between them. This CDR3 has 16 residues. This CDR3 is CASRVRFGRTTGELFF. Written as DNA, the CDR3 is TGTGCCAGCAGAGTAAGGTTTGGCAGAACCACCGGGGAGCTGTTTTTT.

CDR3 in amino acids: CASSVGPSGGNEQFF. For the CDR3, the DNA is TGTGCCAGCAGCGTAGGGCCTAGCGGGGGGAATGAGCAGTTCTTC. This chain joins TRBV9 and TRBJ2-1; 11 positions match TRBD2. The V and J ends lost 0 bases and 7 bases, in that order; junction bases with no gene match: 3. The germline V gene encodes CDR1 SGDLS and CDR2 YYNGEE. CDR3 size: 15 residues.

This clonotype showed up many times. The V and J genes are TRBV3-1 and TRBJ1-6; possible D gene TRBD1, 5 bases. V lost 4 bases, J lost 6 bases, and 13 bases lay in between. The germline CDR1 and CDR2 sequences are LGHDT and YNNKEL (reference sequence). This CDR3 region has 15 residues. DNA for the CDR3: TGTGCCAGCAGCCCCGTCGGGGCCGGTAATTCACCCCTCCACTTT. It encodes CASSPVGAGNSPLHF.

This clonotype was observed at least ten times. V usage is TRBV20-1 and J usage is TRBJ2-3; D remains ambiguous. The germline V and J ends were trimmed by 0 bases and 6 bases, with 16 bases remaining between them. CDR3 size: 15 residues. Germline-derived CDR1 and CDR2 are DFQATT and SNEGSKA (reference sequence). CDR3 nucleotides: TGCAGTGCTAGAGATCGCGTTCGTGTGGCGGATACGCAGTATTTT. It yields the protein CSARDRVRVADTQYF.

This clonotype was recorded once. This chain connects TRBV28 to TRBJ2-5, with TRBD1 matching over 7 bases. The germline gives CDR1 MDHEN, CDR2 SYDVKM. Unmatched junction bases numbered 9, after V lost 9 bases and J lost 5 bases. This CDR3 is built from 13 residues. The CDR3 region has the DNA TGTGCCAGGAGCCCTGGGACAGCGGAGACCCAGTACTTC. Translating gives CARSPGTAETQYF.

This clonotype was found a few times. The V and J genes are TRBV7-2 and TRBJ2-1; D gene ambiguous. The CDR3 consists of 16 residues. From germline, CDR1 is SGHTA and CDR2 FQGNSA. The V and J ends lost 2 bases and 0 bases respectively, with 11 bases between them. The CDR3 nucleotides are TGTGCCAGCAGCTTATCTGGAGTGTTCTCCTACAATGAGCAGTTCTTC. Its translation: CASSLSGVFSYNEQFF.

This clonotype was recorded a few times. The chain recombines TRBV5-1 with TRBJ1-2, with D perhaps TRBD1 (6 bases). The length of the CDR3 is 16 residues. Germline assignment: CDR1 SGHRS and CDR2 YFSETQ. Trimming left V 0 bases short and J 10 bases short, with 22 bases between. CDR3 residues: CASSLGPATAGAVYTF. CDR3 nucleotides: TGCGCCAGCAGCTTGGGTCCAGCTACGGCAGGGGCCGTCTACACCTTC.

The sample holds many counts of this clonotype. CDR3 loop: CSARNTITDTQYF. DNA for the CDR3: TGCAGTGCCAGGAACACCATCACAGATACGCAGTATTTT. The rearrangement uses TRBV20-1 and TRBJ2-3; D is ambiguous. The CDR3 consists of 13 residues. Trimming stripped 6 bases from V and 2 bases from J, with 12 bases between. Germline V gives CDR1 DFQATT, CDR2 SNEGSKA (reference sequence).

This clonotype was seen only a few times. J is TRBJ1-3 and V is TRBV6-1, with D maybe TRBD1 (6 bases). The CDR3 is made up of 14 amino acids. Trimming left V 5 bases short and J 0 bases short, with 8 bases between. Germline CDR1 MNHNS, CDR2 SASEGT. The CDR3 DNA reads as TGTGCCAGCAGTACAGGGTCCTCTGGAAACACCATATATTTT. Encoded protein: CASSTGSSGNTIYF.

This clonotype was detected many times. The J gene is TRBJ2-2, the V gene TRBV4-3, with TRBD1 identical over 8 bases. The CDR3 is 16 residues long. Losses at the gene ends were 5 bases for V and 3 bases for J; bases not matched to a gene: 8. The germline CDR1 and CDR2 sequences are LGHNA and YSLEER. The CDR3 bases are TGCGCCAGCAGCTACCTACAGGGGGTGGACACCGGGGAGCTGTTTTTT. Amino acids: CASSYLQGVDTGELFF.

The chain carries TRBV12-3 or TRBV12-4 and TRBJ2-7, with D possibly being TRBD2 (5 bases). V was cut by 3 bases and J by 6 bases, with 18 bases left in between. The CDR3 runs 15 residues. The CDR3 loop reads CASSLGSEEFSEQYF. The CDR3 DNA follows: TGTGCCAGCAGTTTGGGATCGGAGGAGTTCAGCGAGCAGTACTTC.

V and J are TRBV25-1 and TRBJ2-6; D gene unclear. Germline lookup yields CDR1 MGHDK and CDR2 SYGVNS. This CDR3 has 15 residues. V was pared by 2 bases and J by 2 bases, with 7 bases between. CDR3 loop: CASSEVRAGANVLTF. CDR3 DNA: TGTGCCAGCAGTGAAGTTCGTGCTGGGGCCAACGTCCTGACTTTC.

This clonotype was picked up a small number of times. J is TRBJ1-1 and V is TRBV7-9; 9 bases are shared with TRBD1. The CDR3 contains 14 residues. Germline values: CDR1 SEHNR, CDR2 FQNEAQ (reference sequence). Unmatched junction bases numbered 6, after V lost 5 bases and J lost 5 bases. The CDR3 region has the DNA TGTGCCAGCAGCGCGGACAGGGGAGGGACTGAAGCTTTCTTT. It encodes CASSADRGGTEAFF.